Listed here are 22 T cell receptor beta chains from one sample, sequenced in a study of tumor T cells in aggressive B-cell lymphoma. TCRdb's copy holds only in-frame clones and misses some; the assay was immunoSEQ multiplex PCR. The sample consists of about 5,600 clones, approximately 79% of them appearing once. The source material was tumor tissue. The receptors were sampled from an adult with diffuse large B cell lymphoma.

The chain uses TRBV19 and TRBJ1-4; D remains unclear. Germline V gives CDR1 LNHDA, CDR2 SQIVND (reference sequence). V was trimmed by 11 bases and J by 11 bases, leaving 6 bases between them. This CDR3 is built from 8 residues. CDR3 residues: CAGEKLFF. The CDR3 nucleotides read TGTGCCGGTGAGAAACTGTTTTTT.

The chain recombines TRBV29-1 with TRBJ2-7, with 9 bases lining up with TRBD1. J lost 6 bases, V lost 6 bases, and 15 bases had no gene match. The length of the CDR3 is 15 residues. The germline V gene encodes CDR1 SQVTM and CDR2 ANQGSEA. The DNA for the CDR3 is TGCAGCGTCCTTTCTGTAGGGACAGGGCGGCGCGAGCAGTACTTC. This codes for CSVLSVGTGRREQYF.

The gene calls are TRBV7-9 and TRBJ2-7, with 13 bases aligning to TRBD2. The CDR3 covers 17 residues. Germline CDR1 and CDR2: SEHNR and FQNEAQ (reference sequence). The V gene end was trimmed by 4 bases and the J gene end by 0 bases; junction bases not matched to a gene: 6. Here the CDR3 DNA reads TGTGCCAGCAGCTCCGGGACTAGCGGGACCACCTCCTACGAGCAGTACTTC. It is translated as CASSSGTSGTTSYEQYF. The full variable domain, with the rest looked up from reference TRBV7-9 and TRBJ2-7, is DTGVSQNPRHKITKRGQNVTFRCDPISEHNRLYWYRQTLGQGPEFLTYFQNEAQLEKSRLLSDRFSAERPKGSFSTLEIQRTEQGDSAMYLCASSSGTSGTTSYEQYFGPGTRLTVT.

The CDR3 DNA reads TGTGCCAGTAGTATAGGACGAGGGCCTGCCGGAGCCAAAAACATTCAGTACTTC. This encodes CASSIGRGPAGAKNIQYF. This chain uses TRBV19 with TRBJ2-4; a possible D gene is TRBD2 (5 bases). Germline V gives CDR1 LNHDA, CDR2 SQIVND (reference sequence). The CDR3 is 18 amino acids. V was trimmed by 1 base and J by 0 bases, leaving 16 bases between them.

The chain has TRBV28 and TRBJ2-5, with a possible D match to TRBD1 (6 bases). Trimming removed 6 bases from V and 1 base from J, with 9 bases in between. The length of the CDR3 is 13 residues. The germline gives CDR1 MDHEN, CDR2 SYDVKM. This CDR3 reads CASRVGGQETQYF. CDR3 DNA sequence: TGTGCCAGCAGAGTAGGGGGCCAAGAGACCCAGTACTTC.

Here the CDR3 DNA reads TGTGCCAGCAGCTTAACGGACAGAAACACTGAAGCTTTCTTT. It translates to CASSLTDRNTEAFF. This chain uses TRBV7-9 with TRBJ1-1, with D tentatively TRBD1 (6 bases). This CDR3 is 14 amino acids long. The V gene's germline CDR1 is SEHNR and CDR2 FQNEAQ (reference sequence). The V and J ends lost 2 bases and 2 bases respectively, with 9 bases between them.

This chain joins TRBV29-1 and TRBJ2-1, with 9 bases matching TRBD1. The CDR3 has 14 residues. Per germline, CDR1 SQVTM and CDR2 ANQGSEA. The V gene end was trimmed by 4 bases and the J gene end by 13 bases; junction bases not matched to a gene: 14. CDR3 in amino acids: CSVGKLQRTGVQFF. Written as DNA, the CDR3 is TGCAGCGTTGGCAAACTCCAGAGGACAGGGGTTCAGTTCTTC.

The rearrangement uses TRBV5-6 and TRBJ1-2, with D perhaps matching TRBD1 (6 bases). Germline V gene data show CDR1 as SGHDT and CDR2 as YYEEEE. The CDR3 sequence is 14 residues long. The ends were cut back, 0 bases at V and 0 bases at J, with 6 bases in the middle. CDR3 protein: CASSLGQANYGYTF. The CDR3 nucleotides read TGTGCCAGCAGCTTGGGACAGGCTAACTATGGCTACACCTTC.

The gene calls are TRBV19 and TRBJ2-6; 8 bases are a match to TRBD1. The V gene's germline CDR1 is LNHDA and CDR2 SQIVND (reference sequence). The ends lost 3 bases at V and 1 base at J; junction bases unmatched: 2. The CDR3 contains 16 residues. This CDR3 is CASSMTGVSGANVLTF. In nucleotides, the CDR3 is TGTGCCAGTAGTATGACAGGGGTTTCTGGGGCCAACGTCCTGACTTTC.

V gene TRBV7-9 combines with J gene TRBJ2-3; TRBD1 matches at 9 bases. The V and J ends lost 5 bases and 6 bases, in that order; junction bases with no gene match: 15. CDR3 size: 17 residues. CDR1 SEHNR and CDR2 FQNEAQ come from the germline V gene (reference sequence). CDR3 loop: CASSGRGSGQGSDTQYF. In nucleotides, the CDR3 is TGTGCCAGCAGCGGGAGGGGATCGGGACAGGGCTCGGATACGCAGTATTTT.

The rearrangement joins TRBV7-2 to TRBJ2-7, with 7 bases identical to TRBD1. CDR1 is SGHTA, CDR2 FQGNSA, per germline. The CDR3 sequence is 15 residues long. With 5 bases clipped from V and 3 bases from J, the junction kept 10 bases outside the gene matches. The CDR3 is CASSASRDRYYEQYF. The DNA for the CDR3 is TGTGCCAGCAGCGCCTCTAGGGACAGATACTACGAGCAGTACTTC.

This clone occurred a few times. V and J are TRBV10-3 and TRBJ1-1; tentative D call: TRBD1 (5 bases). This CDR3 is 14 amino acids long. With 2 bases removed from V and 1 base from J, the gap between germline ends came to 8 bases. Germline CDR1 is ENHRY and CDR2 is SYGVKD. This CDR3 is CAISEATGNTEAFF. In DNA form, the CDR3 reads TGTGCCATCAGTGAGGCCACAGGGAACACTGAAGCTTTCTTT.

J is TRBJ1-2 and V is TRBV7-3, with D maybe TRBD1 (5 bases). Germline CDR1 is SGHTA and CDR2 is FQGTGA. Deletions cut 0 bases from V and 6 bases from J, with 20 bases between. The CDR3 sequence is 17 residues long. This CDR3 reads CASSLTAGTQEEDGYTF. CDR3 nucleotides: TGTGCCAGCAGCTTAACGGCAGGGACTCAGGAGGAGGATGGCTACACCTTC. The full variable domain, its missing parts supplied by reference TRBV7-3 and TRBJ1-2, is GAGVSQTPSNKVTEKGKYVELRCDPISGHTALYWYRQSLGQGPEFLIYFQGTGAADDSGLPNDRFFAVRPEGSVSTLKIQRTERGDSAVYLCASSLTAGTQEEDGYTFGSGTRLTVV.

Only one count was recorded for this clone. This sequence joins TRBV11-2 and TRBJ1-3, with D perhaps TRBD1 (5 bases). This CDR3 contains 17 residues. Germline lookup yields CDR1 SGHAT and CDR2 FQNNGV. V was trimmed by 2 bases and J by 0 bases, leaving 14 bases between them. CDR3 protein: CASSLTLGDYSGNTIYF. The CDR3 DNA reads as TGTGCCAGCAGCTTAACACTCGGGGACTACTCTGGAAACACCATATATTTT.

CDR3 loop: CASSVLAGINEQFF. CDR3 nucleotides: TGTGCCAGCAGCGTATTAGCGGGGATTAATGAGCAGTTCTTC. This rearrangement joins TRBV9 to TRBJ2-1; 8 bases match TRBD2. The germline gives CDR1 SGDLS, CDR2 YYNGEE. Losses at the gene ends were 1 base for V and 7 bases for J; bases not matched to a gene: 4. There are 14 residues in the CDR3. The full variable domain, completed using reference TRBV9 and TRBJ2-1, is DSGVTQTPKHLITATGQRVTLRCSPRSGDLSVYWYQQSLDQGLQFLIQYYNGEERAKGNILERFSAQQFPDLHSELNLSSLELGDSALYFCASSVLAGINEQFFGPGTRLTVL.

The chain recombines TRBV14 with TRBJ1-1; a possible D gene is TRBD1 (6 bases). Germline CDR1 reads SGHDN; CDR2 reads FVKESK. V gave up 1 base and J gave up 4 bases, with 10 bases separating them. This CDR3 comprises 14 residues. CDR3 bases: TGTGCCAGCAGCCAAGTGGGGGGGCGCACTGAAGCTTTCTTT. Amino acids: CASSQVGGRTEAFF.

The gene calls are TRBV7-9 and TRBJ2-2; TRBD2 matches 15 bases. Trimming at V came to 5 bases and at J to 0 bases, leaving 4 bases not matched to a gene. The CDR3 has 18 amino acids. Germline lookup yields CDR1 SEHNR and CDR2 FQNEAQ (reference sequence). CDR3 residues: CASSRGLAGGANTGELFF. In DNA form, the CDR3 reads TGTGCCAGCAGCCGGGGACTAGCGGGAGGTGCGAACACCGGGGAGCTGTTTTTT.

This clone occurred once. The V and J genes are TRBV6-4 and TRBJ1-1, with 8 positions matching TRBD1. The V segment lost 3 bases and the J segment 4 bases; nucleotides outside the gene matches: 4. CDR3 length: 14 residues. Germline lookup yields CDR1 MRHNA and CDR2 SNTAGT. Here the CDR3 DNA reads TGTGCCAGCAGTGAACAGGGGGGAGGCACTGAAGCTTTCTTT. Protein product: CASSEQGGGTEAFF.

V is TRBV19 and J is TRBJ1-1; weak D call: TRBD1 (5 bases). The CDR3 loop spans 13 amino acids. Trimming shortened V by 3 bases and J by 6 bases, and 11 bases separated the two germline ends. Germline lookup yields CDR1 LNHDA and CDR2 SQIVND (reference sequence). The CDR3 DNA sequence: TGTGCCAGTAGTATGGGGGGTCTCGCTGAAGCTTTCTTT. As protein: CASSMGGLAEAFF.

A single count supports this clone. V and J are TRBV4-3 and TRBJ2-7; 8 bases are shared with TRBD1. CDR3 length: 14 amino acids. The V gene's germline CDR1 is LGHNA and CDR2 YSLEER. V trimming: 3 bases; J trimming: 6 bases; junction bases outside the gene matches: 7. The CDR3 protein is CASSQSTGVPEQYF. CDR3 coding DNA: TGCGCCAGCAGCCAGTCGACAGGGGTTCCCGAGCAGTACTTC.

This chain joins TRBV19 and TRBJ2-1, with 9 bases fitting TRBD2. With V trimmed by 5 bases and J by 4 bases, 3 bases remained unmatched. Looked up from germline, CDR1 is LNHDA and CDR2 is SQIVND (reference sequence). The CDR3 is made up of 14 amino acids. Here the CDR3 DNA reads TGTGCCAGTAGTGGAGCGGGAGGATACAATGAGCAGTTCTTC. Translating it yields CASSGAGGYNEQFF.

CDR3: CASREGMHMNTEAFF. The DNA of the CDR3 is TGTGCCAGCAGGGAGGGAATGCACATGAACACTGAAGCTTTCTTT. This chain joins TRBV27 and TRBJ1-1; D gene unclear. Germline CDR1 and CDR2: MNHEY and SMNVEV (reference sequence). V lost 6 bases, J lost 0 bases, and 14 bases lay in between. There are 15 residues in the CDR3.